Listed here are 32 T cell receptor beta chains from one sample, sequenced in a study of blood T cell repertoires in COVID-19. Generated by immunoSEQ multiplex PCR, the TCRdb table keeps only in-frame clones and is missing some. Of roughly 200,000 clones listed, about 88% are singletons. Sequencing was done on a sample of PBMCs or T cells enriched from blood (not recorded which). The source of these receptors is a woman aged 25 to 39 who had been exposed to COVID-19.

The chain couples TRBV20-1 to TRBJ2-7; D might be TRBD2 (5 bases). CDR3 size: 15 residues. CDR1 is DFQATT, CDR2 SNEGSKA, per germline (reference sequence). Trimming pared 3 bases from V and 0 bases from J, leaving 15 bases between. The CDR3 region is CSASSARDSSYEQYF. CDR3 nucleotide sequence: TGCAGTGCTAGTTCCGCCCGGGATAGCTCCTACGAGCAGTACTTC.

The chain links TRBV7-2 to TRBJ1-3; weak D call: TRBD1 (5 bases). Germline loops: CDR1 SGHTA, CDR2 FQGNSA. V lost 5 bases and J lost 3, with 8 bases in between. The CDR3 length is 13 residues. CDR3 DNA: TGTGCCAGCAGCCAGGGTTTTGGAAACACCATATATTTT. As protein: CASSQGFGNTIYF.

This clone came up a few times. The rearrangement links TRBV4-1 to TRBJ2-7, with D perhaps matching TRBD2 (7 bases). This CDR3 has 14 amino acids. Germline CDR1 reads MGHRA; CDR2 reads YSYEKL. Deletions cut 4 bases from V and 4 bases from J, with 14 bases between. CDR3 loop: CASSPSGGQYEQYF. CDR3 DNA: TGCGCCAGCAGCCCGTCCGGGGGGCAGTACGAGCAGTACTTC.

The CDR3 sequence is CATSSLGQARTGELFF. CDR3 DNA sequence: TGTGCCACCAGCAGCCTGGGACAGGCGAGAACCGGGGAGCTGTTTTTT. The V call is TRBV15, the J call TRBJ2-2; TRBD1 agrees at 8 bases. V lost 3 bases and J lost 5; bases outside the gene matches: 8. This CDR3 contains 16 residues. Germline V gene lookup returns CDR1 LNHNV and CDR2 YYDKDF (reference sequence). The full variable domain, its missing parts supplied by reference TRBV15 and TRBJ2-2, is DAMVIQNPRYQVTQFGKPVTLSCSQTLNHNVMYWYQQKSSQAPKLLFHYYDKDFNNEADTPDNFQSRRPNTSFCFLDIRSPGLGDTAMYLCATSSLGQARTGELFFGEGSRLTVL.

The rearrangement links TRBV11-2 to TRBJ2-3; 7 bases line up with TRBD2. From germline, CDR1 is SGHAT and CDR2 FQNNGV. J lost 15 bases, V lost 5 bases, and 11 bases had no gene match. This CDR3 has 12 residues. The CDR3 loop reads CASSDGTTLVYF. The CDR3 DNA reads TGTGCCAGCAGCGACGGGACTACACTCGTCTATTTT. Full variable domain (rest looked up from reference TRBV11-2 and TRBJ2-3): EAGVAQSPRYKIIEKRQSVAFWCNPISGHATLYWYQQILGQGPKLLIQFQNNGVVDDSQLPKDRFSAERLKGVDSTLKIQPAKLEDSAVYLCASSDGTTLVYFGPGTRLTVL.

This sequence joins TRBV21-1 and TRBJ1-1; the table gives TRBD1 as D, unverified against the DNA. TRBV21-1 is marked as a pseudogene. This CDR3 is 20 amino acids long. The CDR3 is CASSKGGQGDTLGSSTEAFF. As DNA, the CDR3 is TGTGCCAGCAGCAAAGGCGGACAGGGGGACACCTTAGGGTCTTCCACTGAAGCTTTCTTT.

J is TRBJ2-4 and V is TRBV27, with no clear D. This CDR3 contains 13 residues. V lost 7 bases and J lost 0, with 7 bases in between. CDR1 and CDR2 (germline): MNHEY, SMNVEV (reference sequence). The CDR3 DNA follows: TGTGCCAGCATGGCCCTAGCCAAAAACATTCAGTACTTC. Its protein is CASMALAKNIQYF.

The chain is built from TRBV21-1 and TRBJ1-1. TRBV21-1 is a pseudogene segment. The CDR3 runs to 17 residues. As DNA, the CDR3 is TGTGCCAGCAGCAAAGCGCGGGGGCGCGGGAGGAACACTGAAGCTTTCTTT. This codes for CASSKARGRGRNTEAFF.

This clone was found a few times. The chain has TRBV2 and TRBJ2-7, with a tentative D call TRBD1 (8 bases). In germline, CDR1 is SNHLY, CDR2 FYNNEI. This CDR3 is built from 13 residues. Trimming removed 9 bases from V and 1 base from J, with 13 bases in between. The CDR3 DNA follows: TGTGCCAGTGGACAGGGAGGGTCCTACGAGCAGTACTTC. It yields the protein CASGQGGSYEQYF.

This clone was counted many times. The chain uses TRBV6-1 and TRBJ2-3; the match to TRBD1 covers 9 bases. Germline V lookup: CDR1 MNHNS, CDR2 SASEGT. Trimming took 4 bases from V and 5 from J; bases not matched to a gene: 13. The CDR3 consists of 17 residues. CDR3 in amino acids: CASSVPPGQGRVDTQYF. In DNA form, the CDR3 reads TGTGCCAGCAGTGTCCCGCCTGGACAGGGGAGGGTAGATACGCAGTATTTT.

This clone occurred once. The chain is built from TRBV10-3 and TRBJ1-2, with 7 nucleotides matching TRBD1. The CDR3 runs 16 residues. With V trimmed by 5 bases and J by 0 bases, 9 bases remained unmatched. The germline V gene has CDR1 ENHRY and CDR2 SYGVKD. The CDR3 DNA follows: TGTGCCATCAGTCCGGGACAGTTTATGCCTAACTATGGCTACACCTTC. Translation gives CAISPGQFMPNYGYTF.

The chain couples TRBV5-1 to TRBJ2-4, with 7 nucleotides matching TRBD1. J lost 3 bases, V lost 2 bases, and 2 bases had no gene match. Germline V CDR1 and CDR2: SGHRS, YFSETQ. The CDR3 spans 14 residues. CDR3 in DNA: TGCGCCAGCAGCTTAGCAGGGGGCAAAAACATTCAGTACTTC. As protein: CASSLAGGKNIQYF.

This chain links TRBV19 with TRBJ1-5, with no clear D. The CDR3 contains 14 residues. CDR1 and CDR2 from the germline V gene are LNHDA and SQIVND (reference sequence). Trimming took 2 bases from V and 0 from J, leaving 5 bases between them. DNA for the CDR3: TGTGCCAGTAGTATACGTTATAGCAATCAGCCCCAGCATTTT. Protein product: CASSIRYSNQPQHF.

The rearrangement joins TRBV3-1 (or the pseudogene TRBV3-2) to TRBJ1-6, with D unresolved. The V gene's germline CDR1 is LGHDT and CDR2 YNNKEL (reference sequence). CDR3 length: 15 residues. Trimming cost V 1 base and J 0 bases, with 4 bases left between them. The CDR3 DNA is TGTGCCAGCAGCCAAGGGAGCTCCTATAATTCACCCCTCCACTTT. It encodes CASSQGSSYNSPLHF.

The chain uses TRBV12-3 or TRBV12-4 and TRBJ1-5; D gene ambiguous. The V end lost 6 bases, the J end lost 5 bases, and 11 bases lay between the germline ends. The CDR3 runs to 13 residues. CDR3 sequence reads: CASSQDTYQPQHF. The CDR3 nucleotides are TGTGCCAGCAGCCAAGACACCTATCAGCCCCAGCATTTT.

The chain combines TRBV13 with TRBJ2-2; TRBD2 matches 9 bases. The CDR3 loop spans 16 amino acids. Germline V CDR1 and CDR2: PRHDT, FYEKMQ (reference sequence). V lost 5 bases to trimming and J lost 5 bases; unmatched junction nucleotides: 9. The CDR3 sequence: CASSAQTSGYTGELFF. CDR3 bases: TGTGCCAGCAGCGCGCAGACTAGCGGTTATACCGGGGAGCTGTTTTTT.

The rearrangement links TRBV5-1 to TRBJ1-6; 10 positions agree with TRBD1. CDR1 and CDR2 from the germline V gene are SGHRS and YFSETQ. There are 16 residues in the CDR3. V trimming: 5 bases; J trimming: 7 bases; junction bases outside the gene matches: 9. The CDR3 DNA reads TGCGCCAGCAGGTCCCCCGGGACAGGGGCGAATTCACCCCTCCACTTT. Translating it yields CASRSPGTGANSPLHF. Filled out from reference TRBV5-1 and TRBJ1-6, the complete variable domain reads KAGVTQTPRYLIKTRGQQVTLSCSPISGHRSVSWYQQTPGQGLQFLFEYFSETQRNKGNFPGRFSGRQFSNSRSEMNVSTLELGDSALYLCASRSPGTGANSPLHFGNGTRLTVT.

This chain links TRBV27 with TRBJ2-3, with a tentative D call TRBD2 (5 bases). Germline CDR1 is MNHEY and CDR2 is SMNVEV (reference sequence). V lost 1 base, J lost 6 bases, and 17 bases lay in between. The CDR3 extends over 16 amino acids. The CDR3 spells CASSLYTTGPGDTQYF. The DNA of the CDR3 is TGTGCCAGCAGTTTATATACGACTGGTCCGGGGGATACGCAGTATTTT.

The chain couples TRBV29-1 to TRBJ2-1; TRBD1 agrees at 9 bases. The V gene end was trimmed by 7 bases and the J gene end by 4 bases; junction bases not matched to a gene: 2. The V gene's germline CDR1 is SQVTM and CDR2 ANQGSEA. This CDR3 has 12 amino acids. The CDR3 DNA sequence: TGCAGCGGGGACAGGGCTTACAATGAGCAGTTCTTC. This sequence encodes CSGDRAYNEQFF.

The J gene is TRBJ2-1, the V gene TRBV2, with TRBD2 matching over 11 bases. The CDR3 is made up of 19 amino acids. CDR1 is SNHLY and CDR2 is FYNNEI in the germline V gene. The V gene end was trimmed by 3 bases and the J gene end by 0 bases; junction bases not matched to a gene: 10. The CDR3 DNA follows: TGTGCCAGCAGTGATTGGGGGACTAGCGGCCGGAACTCCTACAATGAGCAGTTCTTC. Protein: CASSDWGTSGRNSYNEQFF.

This clone turned up a few times. The V and J genes are TRBV30 and TRBJ1-2; D gene ambiguous. V lost 0 bases and J 4 bases, leaving 6 bases between the germline ends. The germline V gene has CDR1 GTSNPN and CDR2 SVGIG (reference sequence). The CDR3 extends over 12 amino acids. The CDR3 coding sequence is TGTGCCTGGAGTGTCCAGTTCTATGGCTACACCTTC. Translating gives CAWSVQFYGYTF.

This clone was counted between two and nine times. The V and J genes are TRBV3-1 (or the pseudogene TRBV3-2) and TRBJ1-5; TRBD1 is a possible D gene (6 bases). Trimming removed 4 bases from V and 5 bases from J, with 9 bases in between. The germline V gene encodes CDR1 LGHDT and CDR2 YNNKEL (reference sequence). There are 13 residues in the CDR3. CDR3 region: CASSPTGYQPQHF. CDR3 nucleotide sequence: TGTGCCAGCAGCCCTACAGGGTATCAGCCCCAGCATTTT.

The chain links TRBV27 to TRBJ2-7, with 8 bases fitting TRBD1. This CDR3 has 15 residues. The junction had 9 bases not matched to a gene; V was cut back by 4 bases and J by 4 bases. Germline V CDR1 and CDR2: MNHEY, SMNVEV (reference sequence). In nucleotides, the CDR3 is TGTGCCAGCAGTTCCCCCGGACAGGGAAGGTACGAGCAGTACTTC. It encodes CASSSPGQGRYEQYF.

This clone came up once. This chain links TRBV5-6 with TRBJ2-6, with D perhaps matching TRBD2 (5 bases). Germline-derived CDR1 and CDR2 are SGHDT and YYEEEE. There are 17 residues in the CDR3. V shed 6 bases and J shed 0 bases, with 16 bases lying between them. DNA for the CDR3: TGTGCCAGCAACTCACTAGGGTGGGGCTCTGGGGCCAACGTCCTGACTTTC. Its protein is CASNSLGWGSGANVLTF.

DNA of the CDR3: TGTGCCAGCAGTGCCGGGACAACCTACGAGCAGTACTTC. Amino acid sequence: CASSAGTTYEQYF. This rearrangement joins TRBV27 to TRBJ2-7; D might be TRBD1 (6 bases). This CDR3 is built from 13 residues. Per the germline V gene, CDR1 is MNHEY and CDR2 is SMNVEV (reference sequence). V lost 5 bases and J lost 2, with 10 bases in between.

J is TRBJ1-5 and V is TRBV2; tentative D call: TRBD1 (5 bases). Germline CDR1 is SNHLY and CDR2 is FYNNEI. V lost 8 bases and J 6 bases, leaving 14 bases between the germline ends. The length of the CDR3 is 13 residues. The DNA for the CDR3 is TGTGCCAGCTACAAGGACACAGGTCAGCCCCAGCATTTT. Protein sequence: CASYKDTGQPQHF.

V and J are TRBV6-5 and TRBJ1-2; TRBD1 matches 11 bases. CDR1 and CDR2 from the germline V gene are MNHEY and SVGAGI. This CDR3 contains 15 residues. Losses at the gene ends were 8 bases for V and 5 bases for J; bases not matched to a gene: 10. The DNA for the CDR3 is TGTGCCAGCTACCCCGTAGGACAGGGGGCTTATGGCTACACCTTC. Its protein is CASYPVGQGAYGYTF.

The chain joins TRBV28 to TRBJ1-4; D is unresolved. V was cut by 8 bases and J by 10 bases, with 11 bases left in between. The CDR3 is 11 residues long. Germline CDR1 MDHEN, CDR2 SYDVKM. The CDR3 DNA reads TGTGCCAGCGGTGACTTAAGAAAACTGTTTTTT. It is translated as CASGDLRKLFF.

The chain combines TRBV4-1 with TRBJ1-1; a possible D gene is TRBD1 (6 bases). Trimming cost V 1 base and J 0 bases, with 12 bases left between them. This CDR3 has 16 residues. Germline CDR1 reads MGHRA; CDR2 reads YSYEKL. CDR3 amino acids: CASSQAQTGMNTEAFF. CDR3 DNA sequence: TGCGCCAGCAGCCAAGCCCAGACAGGAATGAACACTGAAGCTTTCTTT.

The V gene is TRBV6-5, the J gene TRBJ2-5; perhaps TRBD1 as D (6 bases). This CDR3 comprises 15 residues. The V and J ends lost 4 bases and 2 bases respectively, with 14 bases between them. Germline CDR1 and CDR2: MNHEY and SVGAGI. In DNA form, the CDR3 reads TGTGCCAGCAGTTTAGACCCAGGGGTTCAAGAGACCCAGTACTTC. As protein: CASSLDPGVQETQYF.

Many counts were recorded for this clone. This chain uses TRBV4-2 with TRBJ2-3, with D possibly being TRBD1 (5 bases). The CDR3 has 17 residues. Deletions cut 3 bases from V and 6 bases from J, with 22 bases between. Germline V lookup: CDR1 LGHNA, CDR2 YNFKEQ. CDR3 nucleotides: TGTGCCAGCAGCCAGTGGTTTGTGGGGCCGGTCCCCGATACGCAGTATTTT. This codes for CASSQWFVGPVPDTQYF.

This clone has a single count. The J gene is TRBJ2-7, the V gene TRBV11-2; 16 bases align to TRBD2. Germline loops: CDR1 SGHAT, CDR2 FQNNGV. J lost 6 bases, V lost 5 bases, and 10 bases had no gene match. The CDR3 contains 17 residues. CDR3 nucleotide sequence: TGTGCCAGCAGCGATACCGGGACTAGCGGGGGGGCGGCCGAGCAGTACTTC. Translation: CASSDTGTSGGAAEQYF.